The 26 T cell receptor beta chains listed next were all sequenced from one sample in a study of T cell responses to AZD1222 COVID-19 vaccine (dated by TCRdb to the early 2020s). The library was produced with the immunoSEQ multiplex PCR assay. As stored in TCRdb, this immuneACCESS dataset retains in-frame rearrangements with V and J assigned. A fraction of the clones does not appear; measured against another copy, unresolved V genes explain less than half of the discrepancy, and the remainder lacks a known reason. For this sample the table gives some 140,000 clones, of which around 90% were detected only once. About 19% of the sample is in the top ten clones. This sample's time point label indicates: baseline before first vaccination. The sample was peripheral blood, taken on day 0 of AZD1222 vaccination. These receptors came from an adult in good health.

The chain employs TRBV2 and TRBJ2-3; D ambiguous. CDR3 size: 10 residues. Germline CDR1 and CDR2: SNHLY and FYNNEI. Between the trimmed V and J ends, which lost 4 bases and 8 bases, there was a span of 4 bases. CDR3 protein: CASSGGTQYF. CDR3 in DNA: TGTGCCAGCAGTGGGGGTACGCAGTATTTT.

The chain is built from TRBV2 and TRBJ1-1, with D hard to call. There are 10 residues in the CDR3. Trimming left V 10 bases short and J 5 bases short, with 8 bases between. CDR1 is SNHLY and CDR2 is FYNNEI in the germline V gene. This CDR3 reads CATRGTEAFF. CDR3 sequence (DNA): TGTGCCACCCGAGGGACTGAAGCTTTCTTT.

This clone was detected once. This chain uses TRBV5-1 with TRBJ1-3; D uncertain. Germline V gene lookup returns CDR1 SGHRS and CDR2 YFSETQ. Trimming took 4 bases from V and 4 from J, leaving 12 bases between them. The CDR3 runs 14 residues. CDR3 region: CASSLMGSGNTIYF. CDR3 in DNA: TGCGCCAGCAGCCTGATGGGATCCGGAAACACCATATATTTT.

The CDR3 DNA sequence: TGTGCCAGCAGCCCGACAGGGTCCTACGAGCAGTACTTC. Its protein product is CASSPTGSYEQYF. This chain uses TRBV11-3 with TRBJ2-7, with 7 nucleotides matching TRBD1. V was pared by 5 bases and J by 1 base, with 2 bases of the junction left unmatched. Per the germline V gene, CDR1 is SGHNT and CDR2 is YENEEA. The CDR3 runs 13 residues.

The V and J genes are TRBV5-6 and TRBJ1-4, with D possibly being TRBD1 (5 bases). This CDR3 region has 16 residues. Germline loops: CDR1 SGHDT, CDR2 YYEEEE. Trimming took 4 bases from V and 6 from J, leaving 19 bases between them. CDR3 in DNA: TGTGCCAGCAGCACCCGTGGGGCAGGGTATGATGAAAAACTGTTTTTT. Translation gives CASSTRGAGYDEKLFF.

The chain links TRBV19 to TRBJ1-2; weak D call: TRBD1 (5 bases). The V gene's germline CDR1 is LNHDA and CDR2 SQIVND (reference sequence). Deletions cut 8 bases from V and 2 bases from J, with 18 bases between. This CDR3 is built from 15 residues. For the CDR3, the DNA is TGTGCCAGTTCCCCCATCGCAGGGCCCAACTATGGCTACACCTTC. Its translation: CASSPIAGPNYGYTF.

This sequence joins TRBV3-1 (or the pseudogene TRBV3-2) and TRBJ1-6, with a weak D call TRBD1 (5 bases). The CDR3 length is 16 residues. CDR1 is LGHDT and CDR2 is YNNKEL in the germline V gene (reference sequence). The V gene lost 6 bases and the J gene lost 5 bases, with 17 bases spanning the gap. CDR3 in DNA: TGTGCCAGCAGGCCCTCAGACAGACGAAATAATTCACCCCTCCACTTT. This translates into CASRPSDRRNNSPLHF.

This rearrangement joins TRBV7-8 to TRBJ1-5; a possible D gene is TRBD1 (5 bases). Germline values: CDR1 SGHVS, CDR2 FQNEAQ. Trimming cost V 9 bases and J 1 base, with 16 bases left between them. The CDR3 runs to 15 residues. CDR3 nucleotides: TGTGCCAGTAACCCCGGGGGGGGAAGCAATCAGCCCCAGCATTTT. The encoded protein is CASNPGGGSNQPQHF.

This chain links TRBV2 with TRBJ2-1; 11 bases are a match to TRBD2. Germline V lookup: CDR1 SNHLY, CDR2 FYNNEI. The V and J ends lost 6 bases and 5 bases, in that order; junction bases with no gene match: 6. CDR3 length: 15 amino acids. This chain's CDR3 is CASRGSTSGDNEQFF. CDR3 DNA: TGTGCCAGCAGAGGGTCGACTAGCGGGGACAATGAGCAGTTCTTC.

CDR3 protein: CASRVQGAQETQYF. The CDR3 DNA reads TGCGCCAGCAGAGTACAGGGGGCCCAAGAGACCCAGTACTTC. The V gene is TRBV5-1, the J gene TRBJ2-5; 9 bases fit TRBD1. From germline, CDR1 is SGHRS and CDR2 YFSETQ. This CDR3 has 14 residues. J lost 1 base, V lost 5 bases, and 3 bases had no gene match. Supplemented by reference TRBV5-1 and TRBJ2-5, the full variable domain reads KAGVTQTPRYLIKTRGQQVTLSCSPISGHRSVSWYQQTPGQGLQFLFEYFSETQRNKGNFPGRFSGRQFSNSRSEMNVSTLELGDSALYLCASRVQGAQETQYFGPGTRLLVL.

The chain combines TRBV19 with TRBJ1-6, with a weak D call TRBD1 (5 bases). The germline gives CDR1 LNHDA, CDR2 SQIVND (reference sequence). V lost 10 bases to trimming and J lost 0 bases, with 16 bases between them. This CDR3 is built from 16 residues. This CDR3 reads CATRQLSSSYNSPLHF. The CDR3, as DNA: TGTGCCACTCGACAGTTGTCGAGCTCCTATAATTCACCCCTCCACTTT.

The CDR3 spells CASSLAGTSGRAPEQYF. CDR3 coding DNA: TGTGCCAGCAGCTTAGCCGGGACTAGCGGGAGGGCCCCCGAGCAGTACTTC. The rearrangement joins TRBV7-9 to TRBJ2-7; 16 bases are shared with TRBD2. V was clipped by 0 bases and J by 6 bases; unmatched bases: 5. The CDR3 is 17 amino acids. Germline V lookup: CDR1 SEHNR, CDR2 FQNEAQ (reference sequence).

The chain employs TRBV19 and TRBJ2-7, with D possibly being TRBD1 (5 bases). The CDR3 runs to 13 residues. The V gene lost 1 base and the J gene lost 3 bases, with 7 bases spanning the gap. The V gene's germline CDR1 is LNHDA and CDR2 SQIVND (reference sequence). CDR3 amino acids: CASSIGTIYEQYF. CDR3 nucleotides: TGTGCCAGTAGTATAGGGACAATCTACGAGCAGTACTTC.

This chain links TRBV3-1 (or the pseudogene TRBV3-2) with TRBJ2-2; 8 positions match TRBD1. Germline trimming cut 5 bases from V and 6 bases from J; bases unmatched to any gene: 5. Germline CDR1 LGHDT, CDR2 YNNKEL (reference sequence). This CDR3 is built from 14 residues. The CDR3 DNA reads TGTGCCAGCAGCGAGGACAGGGCGCCCGGGGAGCTGTTTTTT. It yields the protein CASSEDRAPGELFF.

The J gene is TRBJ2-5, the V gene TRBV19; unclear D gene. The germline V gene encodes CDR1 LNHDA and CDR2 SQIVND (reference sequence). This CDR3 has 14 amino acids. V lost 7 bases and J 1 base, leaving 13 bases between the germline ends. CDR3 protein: CASTRTGPQETQYF. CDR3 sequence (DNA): TGTGCCAGTACGCGTACCGGGCCCCAAGAGACCCAGTACTTC. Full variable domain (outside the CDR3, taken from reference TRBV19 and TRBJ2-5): DGGITQSPKYLFRKEGQNVTLSCEQNLNHDAMYWYRQDPGQGLRLIYYSQIVNDFQKGDIAEGYSVSREKKESFPLTVTSAQKNPTAFYLCASTRTGPQETQYFGPGTRLLVL.

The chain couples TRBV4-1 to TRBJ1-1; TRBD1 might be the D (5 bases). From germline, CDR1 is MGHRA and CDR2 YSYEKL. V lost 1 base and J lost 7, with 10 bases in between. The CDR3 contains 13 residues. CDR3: CASSQGGAREAFF. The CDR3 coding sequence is TGCGCCAGCAGCCAAGGAGGGGCTCGTGAAGCTTTCTTT.

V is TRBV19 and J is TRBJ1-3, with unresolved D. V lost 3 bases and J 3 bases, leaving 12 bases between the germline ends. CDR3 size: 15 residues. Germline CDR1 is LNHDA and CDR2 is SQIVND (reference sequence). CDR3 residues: CASSILGGFGNTIYF. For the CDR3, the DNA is TGTGCCAGTAGTATTTTAGGAGGGTTTGGAAACACCATATATTTT.

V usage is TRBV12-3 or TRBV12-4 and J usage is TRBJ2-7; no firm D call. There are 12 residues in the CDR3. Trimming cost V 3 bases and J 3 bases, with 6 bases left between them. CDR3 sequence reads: CASSLENYEQYF. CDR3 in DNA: TGTGCCAGCAGTTTGGAGAACTACGAGCAGTACTTC.

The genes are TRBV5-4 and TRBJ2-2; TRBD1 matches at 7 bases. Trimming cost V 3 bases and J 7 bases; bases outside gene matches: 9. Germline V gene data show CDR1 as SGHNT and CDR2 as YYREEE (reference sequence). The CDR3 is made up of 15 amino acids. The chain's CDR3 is CASSSSQGLNGELFF. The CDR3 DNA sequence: TGTGCCAGCAGCTCTTCACAGGGGCTCAACGGGGAGCTGTTTTTT.

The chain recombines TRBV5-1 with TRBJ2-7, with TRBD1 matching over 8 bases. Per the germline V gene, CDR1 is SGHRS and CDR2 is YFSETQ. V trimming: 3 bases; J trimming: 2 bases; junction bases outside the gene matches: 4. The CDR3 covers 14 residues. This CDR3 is CASSSGQGPYEQYF. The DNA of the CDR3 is TGCGCCAGCAGCTCCGGACAGGGACCCTACGAGCAGTACTTC.

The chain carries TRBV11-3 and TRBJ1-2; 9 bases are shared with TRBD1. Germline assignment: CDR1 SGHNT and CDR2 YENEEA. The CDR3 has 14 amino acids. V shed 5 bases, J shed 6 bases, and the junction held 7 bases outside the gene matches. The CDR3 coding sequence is TGTGCCAGCAGCCCACCGGGACAGGGCCATGGCTACACCTTC. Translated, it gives CASSPPGQGHGYTF.

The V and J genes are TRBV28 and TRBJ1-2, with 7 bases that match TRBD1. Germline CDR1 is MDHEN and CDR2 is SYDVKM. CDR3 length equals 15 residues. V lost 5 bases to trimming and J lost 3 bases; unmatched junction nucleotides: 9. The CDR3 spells CASSRRQGGDYGYTF. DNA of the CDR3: TGTGCCAGCAGTCGAAGACAGGGCGGAGACTATGGCTACACCTTC.

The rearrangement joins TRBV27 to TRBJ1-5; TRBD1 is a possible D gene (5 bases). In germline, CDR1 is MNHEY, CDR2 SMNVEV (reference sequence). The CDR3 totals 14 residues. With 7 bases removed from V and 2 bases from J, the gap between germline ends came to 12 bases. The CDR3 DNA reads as TGTGCCAGCAAGCGGGGCGATGGCAATCAGCCCCAGCATTTT. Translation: CASKRGDGNQPQHF.

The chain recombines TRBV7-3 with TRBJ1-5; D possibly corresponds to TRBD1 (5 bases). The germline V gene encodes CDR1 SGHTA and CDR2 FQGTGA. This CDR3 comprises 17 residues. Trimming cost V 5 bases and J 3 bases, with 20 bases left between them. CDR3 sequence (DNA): TGTGCCAGCAGCCTATATGCGTGGCAGGGCGACAATCAGCCCCAGCATTTT. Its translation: CASSLYAWQGDNQPQHF.

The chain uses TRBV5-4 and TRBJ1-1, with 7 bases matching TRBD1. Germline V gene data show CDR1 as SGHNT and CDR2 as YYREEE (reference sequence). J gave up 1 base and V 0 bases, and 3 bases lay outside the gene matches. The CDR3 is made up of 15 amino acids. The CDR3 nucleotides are TGTGCCAGCAGCTTGGAGACAGGGAGGAACACTGAAGCTTTCTTT. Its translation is CASSLETGRNTEAFF.

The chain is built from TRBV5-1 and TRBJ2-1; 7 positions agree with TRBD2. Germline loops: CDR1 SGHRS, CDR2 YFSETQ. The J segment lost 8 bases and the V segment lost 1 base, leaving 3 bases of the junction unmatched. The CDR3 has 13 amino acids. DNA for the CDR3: TGCGCCAGCAGCTTGCGTGGGAGGGATGAGCAGTTCTTC. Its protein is CASSLRGRDEQFF.